This T cell receptor (beta chain) was sequenced during a study of T cell repertoires in cytomegalovirus infection. V gave up 5 bases and J gave up 2 bases; unmatched junction bases: 5. The CDR3 contains 15 residues. Germline V CDR1 and CDR2: SGHTA, FQGNSA. This clonotype was detected many times. The antigen remains unidentified. One entry per CDR3 protein, called by TCRdb with MiXCR from the reads. The repertoire includes more than 300,000 distinct CDR3 sequences, about 32% of them detected once, and about 13% sits in the top ten. This TCR was recovered from a human donor in good health (CMV status not recorded). Some clones in this sample may be carry-over from other donors' samples. The rearrangement uses TRBV7-2 and TRBJ2-3; 9 nucleotides line up with TRBD1. Material: cultured PBMCs, obtained from culture after CMV antigen stimulation. The CDR3 sequence is CASSPGQGFTDTQYF. The CDR3 nucleotides are TGTGCCAGCAGCCCGGGACAGGGATTCACAGATACGCAGTATTTT. Based on the CDR3 plus reference TRBV7-2 and TRBJ2-3, the full variable domain is GAGVSQSPSNKVTEKGKDVELRCDPISGHTALYWYRQSLGQGLEFLIYFQGNSAPDKSGLPSDRFSAERTGGSVSTLTIQRTQQEDSAVYLCASSPGQGFTDTQYFGPGTRLTVL.